Listed here are 5 T cell receptor beta chains from one sample, sequenced in a study of spatial heterogeneity in lung cancer. Their recognized antigens are unknown. One entry per CDR3 protein results from TCRdb running MiXCR on the 5' RACE reads. Counted here are over 5,500 distinct CDR3 sequences, approximately 14% occurring once; the ten biggest clones make up approximately 11%. Time point defined: sample taken at primary tumor resection. Study-level findings and limits: Expanded alpha and beta TCR counts within tumors tracked tumor mutation counts.

The sequenced sample was lung tumor tissue, obtained at surgery. All receptors come from a male donor with early-stage non-small cell lung cancer.

This clonotype is labeled as medium-sized. As an off-target read in a library built for alpha chains, this beta chain has a frequency of little significance. This chain links TRBV20-1 with TRBJ2-1; TRBD2 agrees at 8 bases. Germline CDR1 DFQATT, CDR2 SNEGSKA (reference sequence). J gave up 1 base and V 0 bases, and 5 bases lay outside the gene matches. The CDR3 is 16 amino acids. For the CDR3, the DNA is TGCAGTGCTAGAGATCTGGCTAGCGGGTCCTACAATGAGCAGTTCTTC. The encoded protein is CSARDLASGSYNEQFF.

Details on this clonotype: Being off target in a library aimed at alpha chains, this beta chain has a size of little meaning. The rearrangement links TRBV7-4 to TRBJ2-1; D remains ambiguous. CDR1 and CDR2 from the germline V gene are SGHVT and SQSDAQ. V lost 5 bases, J lost 0 bases, and 14 bases lay in between. This CDR3 contains 16 residues. The CDR3 region is CASSPSGSLSYNEQFF. The CDR3 DNA follows: TGTGCCAGCAGCCCCTCCGGCAGCCTCTCCTACAATGAGCAGTTCTTC.

Worth noting for this clonotype: The size of this beta chain means little, since it is a stray read in a library made for alpha chains. CDR3 nucleotides: TGTGCCAGCAGCCTACGTTGGCGTACAGATACGCAGTATTTT. Its protein is CASSLRWRTDTQYF. J is TRBJ2-3 and V is TRBV7-8; D gene unclear. V lost 5 bases to trimming and J lost 3 bases, with 12 bases between them. The CDR3 runs 14 residues. Germline assignment: CDR1 SGHVS and CDR2 FQNEAQ.

This clonotype counts as medium-sized. A library prepared for alpha chains yielded this beta chain as an off-target read; its size is of little meaning. The CDR3 DNA is TGTGCCAGCAGCTTAGAGCGCAGGTGGACCGCTAACTCCTACGAGCAGTACTTC. Amino acid sequence: CASSLERRWTANSYEQYF. V is TRBV7-8 and J is TRBJ2-7, with D uncertain. Trimming removed 1 base at V and 0 bases at J, with 19 bases between. The CDR3 length is 18 residues. Germline CDR1 SGHVS, CDR2 FQNEAQ.

This clonotype is medium-sized (0.01 to 0.1%) within its sample. Within a library made for alpha chains, this beta chain is off target, and its count is uninformative. The V call is TRBV20-1, the J call TRBJ2-1, with D possibly matching TRBD2 (5 bases). V lost 5 bases to trimming and J lost 3 bases, with 14 bases between them. The CDR3 sequence is 14 residues long. Per germline, CDR1 DFQATT and CDR2 SNEGSKA (reference sequence). Here the CDR3 DNA reads TGCAGTGCTGCGGGCACAACTCTCTACAATGAGCAGTTCTTC. Amino acid sequence: CSAAGTTLYNEQFF.